This T cell receptor (beta chain) was obtained from a study of control samples from healthy donors and cancer patients. Sequenced by immunoSEQ multiplex PCR; TCRdb stores in-frame clones only, minus some. The sample consists of roughly 120,000 clones, around 90% of them appearing once. V lost 7 bases and J lost 4; bases outside the gene matches: 8. This CDR3 comprises 14 residues. CDR1 and CDR2 (germline): SQVTM, ANQGSEA. This receptor was obtained from a woman between 70 and 85 years old in good health. The rearrangement joins TRBV29-1 to TRBJ1-5, with 9 bases aligning to TRBD1. Sequencing input: blood. CDR3 in DNA: TGCAGCGCCTCGACAGGGGGAGGAAATCAGCCCCAGCATTTT. Translated, it gives CSASTGGGNQPQHF.